Following are 10 T cell receptor beta chains from one sample sequenced in a study of CD4 T cells in relation to SARS-CoV-2 and coronaviruses. Before the COVID-19 pandemic, during about 2010-2018, CD4+ T cells were taken from unexposed donors. The cells were cultured for 10 days before CD4+ T cells were isolated. These receptors' targets are unknown. Profiling relied on immunoSEQ multiplex PCR, and the TCRdb table lists in-frame clones only, not all of them. There are about 26,000 clones in the sample; more than 60% occur only once, and less than 11% lies in the top ten. The sample comprised CD4+ T cells from PBMCs, cultured in vitro. These receptors originate from a human donor in good health.

This chain uses TRBV7-2 with TRBJ2-2; maybe TRBD1 (6 bases). Germline V lookup: CDR1 SGHTA, CDR2 FQGNSA. With 5 bases removed from V and 4 bases from J, the gap between germline ends came to 17 bases. This CDR3 contains 16 residues. CDR3 residues: CASSLRDISVTGELFF. DNA for the CDR3: TGTGCCAGCAGCCTCAGGGACATCTCGGTCACCGGGGAGCTGTTTTTT.

Regarding this clone: It is unclear where the CDR3 begins or ends on the DNA, so no DNA is shown, and the CDR3 is as TCRdb lists it. The chain carries TRBV10-1 and TRBJ2-2. Germline assignment: CDR1 WNHNN and CDR2 SYGVQD (reference sequence). 13 amino acids form the CDR3, both terminal residues included. CDR3 amino acids: CASSVFGAGELFF.

This clone occurred a few times. This chain links TRBV12-5 with TRBJ2-5; D is uncertain. V lost 7 bases and J 5 bases, leaving 17 bases between the germline ends. Germline V gene data show CDR1 as LGHNT and CDR2 as FRNRAP. The CDR3 length is 14 residues. CDR3 sequence (DNA): TGTGCTAGTGCAGCAGGTCGCCCGACGGAGACCCAGTACTTC. This sequence encodes CASAAGRPTETQYF.

The chain joins TRBV4-1 to TRBJ1-2; possibly TRBD1 for D (5 bases). Germline-derived CDR1 and CDR2 are MGHRA and YSYEKL. The CDR3 extends over 13 amino acids. The V and J ends lost 3 bases and 8 bases respectively, with 13 bases between them. CDR3 sequence: CASSHPGGDGYTF. In nucleotides, the CDR3 is TGCGCCAGCAGCCATCCTGGGGGGGACGGCTACACCTTC.

The chain employs TRBV5-1 and TRBJ2-1, with D perhaps matching TRBD1 (6 bases). Trimming removed 4 bases from V and 0 bases from J, with 14 bases in between. Per germline, CDR1 SGHRS and CDR2 YFSETQ. The CDR3 loop spans 16 amino acids. The CDR3 DNA follows: TGCGCCAGCAGCCCTGGTGGGGGCAGCTCCTACAATGAGCAGTTCTTC. This codes for CASSPGGGSSYNEQFF.

By sample fraction, this clone is medium-sized. This sequence joins TRBV10-3 and TRBJ2-3; 10 bases map to TRBD2. With V trimmed by 6 bases and J by 5 bases, 8 bases remained unmatched. The CDR3 length is 15 residues. The germline gives CDR1 ENHRY, CDR2 SYGVKD. The CDR3 protein is CAISDSRTSGDTQYF. As DNA, the CDR3 is TGTGCCATCAGCGACTCCCGGACTAGCGGAGATACGCAGTATTTT.

The V call is TRBV7-2, the J call TRBJ2-7; possible D gene TRBD2, 6 bases. Germline loops: CDR1 SGHTA, CDR2 FQGNSA. Trimming stripped 5 bases from V and 4 bases from J, with 18 bases between. CDR3 size: 15 residues. CDR3 in amino acids: CASSPRGGSRYEQYF. DNA of the CDR3: TGTGCCAGCAGCCCCCGTGGGGGGTCTAGGTACGAGCAGTACTTC.

This clone was recorded a few times. The chain joins TRBV5-1 to TRBJ2-1; the match to TRBD2 covers 14 bases. This CDR3 contains 15 residues. Germline V CDR1 and CDR2: SGHRS, YFSETQ. Germline trimming cut 4 bases from V and 8 bases from J; bases unmatched to any gene: 5. The CDR3, as DNA: TGCGCCAGCAGCCCCGAGGGACTAGCGGGAGATGAGCAGTTCTTC. Amino acids: CASSPEGLAGDEQFF.

The V and J genes are TRBV2 and TRBJ2-5; maybe TRBD2 (7 bases). The CDR3 contains 13 residues. Germline values: CDR1 SNHLY, CDR2 FYNNEI. Trimming took 6 bases from V and 5 from J, leaving 13 bases between them. The CDR3 DNA is TGTGCCAGCAGCGCGGGGGCTAGGGAGACCCAGTACTTC. It codes for CASSAGARETQYF.

This chain links TRBV9 with TRBJ1-2, with 8 bases matching TRBD1. Germline loops: CDR1 SGDLS, CDR2 YYNGEE. The CDR3 is 13 amino acids. With V trimmed by 4 bases and J by 6 bases, 5 bases remained unmatched. CDR3 region: CASSTQTGDGYTF. In nucleotides, the CDR3 is TGTGCCAGCAGCACGCAGACAGGGGATGGCTACACCTTC.